The next 3 T cell receptor beta chains were all read from a single sample in a study of vaccination effects on CD4 cells after COVID-19. TCRdb's table, derived via immunoSEQ multiplex PCR, lists solely in-frame clones and lacks some. The data contain around 83,000 clones, approximately 74% of them singletons. These receptors lack a known antigen. Expansion with viral peptide pools was applied to antigen-specific CD4+ T cells by the ViraFEST assay prior to sequencing. Culture proceeded for nine to eleven days, and CD4+ T cells were then isolated. Sequenced here: CD4+ T cells from PBMCs cultured with HCoV-229E spike peptides, sampled before COVID-19 vaccination. These receptors all come from a human donor who received a COVID-19 vaccine.

The chain has TRBV3-1 (or the pseudogene TRBV3-2) and TRBJ1-3; the match to TRBD1 covers 7 bases. V shed 4 bases, J shed 0 bases, and the junction held 9 bases outside the gene matches. This CDR3 spans 17 amino acids. Germline V CDR1 and CDR2: LGHDT, YNNKEL (reference sequence). The CDR3 loop reads CASSLWTGKVSGNTIYF. For the CDR3, the DNA is TGTGCCAGCAGCCTCTGGACAGGCAAAGTCTCTGGAAACACCATATATTTT.

The V call is TRBV3-1 (or the pseudogene TRBV3-2), the J call TRBJ2-6; 7 bases match TRBD2. The germline V gene encodes CDR1 LGHDT and CDR2 YNNKEL (reference sequence). V gave up 0 bases and J gave up 2 bases; unmatched junction bases: 10. The CDR3 is made up of 19 amino acids. This chain's CDR3 is CASSQDRRERIPGANVLTF. In DNA form, the CDR3 reads TGTGCCAGCAGCCAAGATAGGCGGGAGCGTATACCTGGGGCCAACGTCCTGACTTTC.

This clone occurred a few times. The chain combines TRBV29-1 with TRBJ1-1, with 8 bases matching TRBD1. CDR1 and CDR2 from the germline V gene are SQVTM and ANQGSEA. The V and J ends lost 6 bases and 3 bases, in that order; junction bases with no gene match: 12. This CDR3 contains 15 residues. In DNA form, the CDR3 reads TGCAGCGTGAGAATTACAGGGGGGGTTGACACTGAAGCTTTCTTT. This gives the protein CSVRITGGVDTEAFF.